The rows below give T cell receptor beta chains drawn from one sample of a study of cytomegalovirus exposure and HLA in healthy donors. Clones were read by immunoSEQ multiplex PCR, and TCRdb kept only the in-frame ones, dropping some. The sample holds about 190,000 clones; about 83% are singletons and the top ten take 5% to 6%. The sample comprised PBMCs. These receptors all come from a woman aged 30 to 39 in good health and CMV-seropositive. CDR3s leave out the opening cysteine and the closing phenylalanine or tryptophan.

TRBV6-5	TRBJ2-2	ASRGAGRAGELF
TRBV5-1	TRBJ2-2	ASSRLTSGGDGELF
TRBV6-1	TRBJ2-7	ASSETGPVPYEQY
TRBV5-6	NA	ASSLVNRELYEQY
TRBV6-5	TRBJ2-1	ASSYSIRTGRGEQF
TRBV7-9	TRBJ1-5	ASSGTGASQPQH
TRBV10-1	TRBJ2-7	ASSPSLGQGGTNSYEQY
TRBV4-1	TRBJ2-5	ASSQVGVTVTH
TRBV28	TRBJ2-7	ASSSPGLAGLREQY
TRBV28	TRBJ1-2	ASSSWTAGYT
TRBV6-5	TRBJ1-3	ASAKGTGVGNTIY